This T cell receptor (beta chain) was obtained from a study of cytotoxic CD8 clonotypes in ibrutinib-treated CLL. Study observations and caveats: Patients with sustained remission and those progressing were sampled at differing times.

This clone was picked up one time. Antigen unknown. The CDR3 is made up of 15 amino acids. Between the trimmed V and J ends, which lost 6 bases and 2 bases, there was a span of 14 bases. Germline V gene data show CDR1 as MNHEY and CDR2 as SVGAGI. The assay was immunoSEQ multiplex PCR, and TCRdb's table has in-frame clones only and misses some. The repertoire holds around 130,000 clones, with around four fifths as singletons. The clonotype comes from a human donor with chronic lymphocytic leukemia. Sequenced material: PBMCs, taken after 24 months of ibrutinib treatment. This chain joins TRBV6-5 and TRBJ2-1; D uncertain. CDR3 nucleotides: TGTGCCAGCAGCCACCCTAGGACGGCCTACAATGAGCAGTTCTTC. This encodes CASSHPRTAYNEQFF.